This TCR beta chain was documented in a study of T cell responses to AZD1222 COVID-19 vaccine (dated by TCRdb to 2020 to 2023). Regarding the study in general: Because spike-specific TCR depth and breadth did not differ between the two schedules, AZD1222 recipients who got a second dose at roughly 4 weeks were pooled with those who got a second dose at roughly 12 weeks. TCR sequencing covered fewer than 250 trial participants: 200 to 220 given two doses of AZD1222 and approximately 26 given two doses of MenACWY control vaccine. Trial participants were enrolled by age into 18-55, 56-69 and 70-plus year subgroups, with 148, 28 and 57 TCR-sequenced participants respectively. What the research found in general, with its limitations: Most participants were white British and females outnumbered males, and the authors suggested that clonal diversity may have been underestimated. Conclusions about previously exposed vaccinees are limited because only a handful of AZD1222 recipients were SARS-CoV-2 seropositive at baseline. Because no day 14 peak-response samples were available, the repertoires could be characterized only after the peak T cell response. Nearly half of unique spike-specific TCRs reportedly recognized epitopes outside regions mutated in the B.1.351 and B.1.1.7 variants. The whole spike protein was spanned by vaccine-associated CD4 TCRs, and dominant responses were seen in regions 160-218 and 743-854. The 56-69-year group was small, and its depth increase did not reach significance, likely because of low power. A significant rise in spike-specific TCR breadth and depth was observed after two AZD1222 doses relative to day 0 and relative to MenACWY recipients.

The CDR3 regions of human TCRbeta chains were analyzed by immunosequencing. The published analysis was carried out like this. TCRs in the repertoires were matched against a reference library of SARS-CoV-2-specific TCRs that had been generated with the MIRA antigen-specificity platform. Breadth was defined as the fraction of unique TCRs that were SARS-CoV-2-associated. Depth was defined as the fraction of total T cells that were SARS-CoV-2-associated. Each spike-specific TCR was assigned to its reactive spike region and to a CD4 or CD8 class using the MIRA data. Log10-transformed breadth and depth values were compared by one-way ANOVA with Sidak's multiple comparisons tests. What TCRdb holds here is the immuneACCESS table cut down to in-frame rearrangements. Part of the clones is not present; checked against another copy, under half of the missing clones reflect an unresolved V gene, and the others are unexplained. V and J calls and clone size are copied from that table; D and trimming were computed from the DNA. This sample holds approximately 130,000 clones; 93% were observed only once. Of the sample, around 0.91% falls within the top ten clones.

According to the study, the label for this sample's time point signals: baseline before first vaccination. The vaccinee samples were drawn from two UK trials, COV001 and COV002, one of which was a single-blind randomized controlled phase 2/3 trial testing AZD1222 (ChAdOx1 nCoV-19) in healthy adults. Trial participant PBMC samples were collected at day 0 and day 28 after the second dose for TCRbeta chain sequencing. On this clone itself: This receptor's antigen is unknown. No per-base quality is available; no much larger clone lies one base away.

Between the V and J ends, shortened by 4 bases and 6 bases respectively, the junction contains 7 bases. Looking up the germline V gene yields CDR1 KGHSH and CDR2 LQKENI. The CDR3 contains 13 residues, cysteine and phenylalanine counted. CDR3 DNA only is kept here, 39 bases in frame from base 1. The receptor's source is an adult in good health. The chain is assembled from TRBV18 and TRBJ1-6; no D gene can be assigned with confidence. The starting material was peripheral blood, obtained on day 0 of AZD1222 vaccination. The DNA is as follows: TGTGCCAGCTCACGAGAAACTAATTCACCCCTCCACTTT. Translated, it gives CASSRETNSPLHF. The entire variable domain, with the stretches around the CDR3 drawn from the reference TRBV18 and TRBJ1-6 proteins, is NAGVMQNPRHLVRRRGQEARLRCSPMKGHSHVYWYRQLPEEGLKFMVYLQKENIIDESGMPKERFSAEFPKEGPSILRIQQVVRGDSAAYFCASSRETNSPLHFGNGTRLTVT.